This is a list of T cell receptor beta chains from one sample in a study of T cells after yellow fever vaccination. TCRdb re-analysed the 5' RACE reads in MiXCR, keeping a single row per CDR3 protein. This table holds 250,000 or so distinct CDR3 sequences, 3.6% found once. The source was PBMCs, collected 15 days after the yellow fever booster vaccination. The receptors here all came from a man aged 18 to 29 who received the YFV17D yellow fever vaccine. The CDR3 runs from the conserved cysteine through the conserved F or W. D genes are given only for firm matches. For some rows the clone size is stated as once, few or many, or as a class when expanded; others skip it.

CDR3 protein	CDR3 DNA	clone size	V gene	D gene	J gene
CATSEFTGSWFF	TGTGCCACCAGTGAATTTACAGGGTCTTGGTTCTTC	many	TRBV24-1	.	TRBJ2-1
CASSYSDRPNYGYTF	TGTGCCAGCAGTTACTCGGACAGGCCTAACTATGGCTACACCTTC	many	TRBV6-5	TRBD1	TRBJ1-2
CSVRLTGGNQPQHF	TGCAGCGTGAGACTAACAGGGGGCAATCAGCCCCAGCATTTT	many	TRBV29-1	TRBD1	TRBJ1-5
CASSSYPGGVPEAFF	TGTGCCAGCAGTTCTTATCCAGGGGGCGTACCTGAAGCTTTCTTT	many	TRBV27	TRBD1	TRBJ1-1
CSAERGVNEQFF	TGCAGCGCTGAGAGGGGAGTCAATGAGCAGTTCTTC	.	TRBV29-1	.	TRBJ2-1
CASSFIGVGGELFF	TGTGCCAGCAGTTTTATAGGGGTCGGGGGGGAGCTGTTTTTT	many	TRBV12-3/TRBV12-4	.	TRBJ2-2
CSAVDSSYEQYF	TGCAGTGCTGTGGACAGCTCCTACGAGCAGTACTTC	many	TRBV20-1	.	TRBJ2-7
CASSPRAQETQYF	TGTGCCAGCAGCCCTAGAGCCCAAGAGACCCAGTACTTC	many	TRBV7-9	.	TRBJ2-5
CSATVNYGYTF	TGCAGCGCGACAGTTAACTATGGCTACACCTTC	many	TRBV29-1	.	TRBJ1-2
CASSFVAGVHLIAKNIQYF	TGTGCCAGCAGCTTTGTGGCAGGGGTCCACTTAATAGCCAAAAACATTCAGTACTTC	.	TRBV5-5	.	TRBJ2-4
CASRMLAGLGLSKNIQYF	TGTGCCAGCAGGATGTTAGCGGGGCTGGGGCTTTCCAAAAACATTCAGTACTTC	many	TRBV6-4	TRBD2	TRBJ2-4
CSVSWGDNTDTQYF	TGCAGTGTTTCGTGGGGGGATAACACAGATACGCAGTATTTT	many	TRBV20-1	.	TRBJ2-3
CASSLTTNSPLHF	TGTGCCAGCAGTTTAACAACTAATTCACCCCTCCACTTT	few	TRBV12-3/TRBV12-4	.	TRBJ1-6
CASTEQGNQPQHF	TGTGCCAGCACGGAGCAGGGAAATCAGCCCCAGCATTTT	few	TRBV19	.	TRBJ1-5
CASSLNRAPYEQYF	TGTGCCAGCAGCTTGAACAGAGCACCCTACGAGCAGTACTTC	.	TRBV5-4	.	TRBJ2-7
CASSQGAGSPLHF	TGTGCCAGCAGCCAGGGGGCCGGGTCACCCCTCCACTTT	many	TRBV6-6	TRBD1	TRBJ1-6
CASSPRGAGGNNEQFF	TGTGCCAGCAGCCCCCGGGGGGCGGGGGGGAACAATGAGCAGTTCTTC	many	TRBV7-2	TRBD2	TRBJ2-1
CASSPGQIYQPQHF	TGTGCCAGCAGCCCCGGACAGATCTATCAGCCCCAGCATTTT	many	TRBV7-8	.	TRBJ1-5
CASSPRQGVYGYTF	TGCGCCAGCAGCCCGCGACAGGGGGTCTATGGCTACACCTTC	many	TRBV4-3	TRBD1	TRBJ1-2
CATSDSPGTGATEAFF	TGTGCCACCAGTGATTCTCCCGGGACAGGGGCCACTGAAGCTTTCTTT	few	TRBV24-1	TRBD1	TRBJ1-1
CASSQGFRDRRSYNEQFF	TGCGCCAGCAGCCAGGGGTTTCGGGACAGGCGATCCTACAATGAGCAGTTCTTC	many	TRBV4-3	TRBD1	TRBJ2-1
CAWSALLSTDTQYF	TGTGCCTGGAGCGCCCTTCTCAGCACAGATACGCAGTATTTT	.	TRBV30	.	TRBJ2-3
CASSQAAGSGANVLTF	TGTGCCAGCAGTCAAGCCGCGGGCTCTGGGGCCAACGTCCTGACTTTC	many	TRBV6-6	.	TRBJ2-6
CASSQNTGERETQYF	TGCGCCAGCAGCCAAAATACAGGGGAACGAGAGACCCAGTACTTC	many	TRBV5-1	TRBD1	TRBJ2-5
CASSLSPVSTDTQYF	TGTGCCAGCAGTTTAAGTCCCGTGAGCACAGATACGCAGTATTTT	many	TRBV12-3/TRBV12-4	.	TRBJ2-3
CASALGDYGYTF	TGTGCCAGCGCCTTGGGTGACTATGGCTACACCTTC	few	TRBV7-2	.	TRBJ1-2
CASSQPDRFTEAFF	TGCGCCAGCAGCCAACCGGACAGGTTCACTGAAGCTTTCTTT	many	TRBV4-1	TRBD1	TRBJ1-1
CASSQDASLHTQYF	TGTGCCAGCAGCCAAGACGCCTCTTTGCATACGCAGTATTTT	many	TRBV3-1	.	TRBJ2-3
CASTKNSGGDYGYTF	TGTGCCAGCACCAAGAACTCGGGGGGCGACTATGGCTACACCTTC	many	TRBV5-6	.	TRBJ1-2
CASSSPDRGYTF	TGCGCCAGCAGCTCCCCGGACCGTGGCTACACCTTC	many	TRBV5-1	.	TRBJ1-2
CASSPGDQPQHF	TGTGCCAGCAGCCCTGGGGATCAGCCCCAGCATTTT	many	TRBV7-8	.	TRBJ1-5
CASSRLTGTGLETQYF	TGCGCCAGCAGCAGATTGACCGGGACAGGGCTAGAGACCCAGTACTTC	many	TRBV5-1	TRBD1	TRBJ2-5
CASSPDSTGELFF	TGTGCCAGCAGCCCAGACAGCACCGGGGAGCTGTTTTTT	many	TRBV7-8	.	TRBJ2-2
CSVGTVPNTEAFF	TGCAGCGTTGGTACCGTACCTAACACTGAAGCTTTCTTT	many	TRBV29-1	.	TRBJ1-1
CASSWTGPLNTEAFF	TGCGCCAGCAGCTGGACAGGCCCCCTGAACACTGAAGCTTTCTTT	many	TRBV5-1	TRBD1	TRBJ1-1
CASSLPAGGGVYGYTF	TGTGCCAGCAGCTTACCCGCGGGGGGTGGGGTCTATGGCTACACCTTC	.	TRBV7-8	.	TRBJ1-2
CSVAEPGRNYGYTF	TGCAGCGTAGCTGAACCGGGACGGAACTATGGCTACACCTTC	many	TRBV29-1	.	TRBJ1-2
CASTAGGGRINSPLHF	TGTGCCAGCACGGCAGGAGGAGGACGGATAAATTCACCCCTCCACTTT	few	TRBV5-4	.	TRBJ1-6
CASSYSVDTGDLDTQYF	TGTGCCAGCAGTTACTCGGTGGATACAGGCGACTTAGATACGCAGTATTTT	many	TRBV6-6	.	TRBJ2-3
CASSSSGTGNNEQFF	TGTGCCAGCAGTTCATCCGGGACAGGAAACAATGAGCAGTTCTTC	many	TRBV28	TRBD1	TRBJ2-1
CASTVGGDVADTQYF	TGTGCCAGCACCGTAGGGGGGGATGTTGCAGATACGCAGTATTTT	.	TRBV9	.	TRBJ2-3
CSAYNRVNSGNTIYF	TGCAGTGCTTACAACAGGGTGAACTCTGGAAACACCATATATTTT	many	TRBV20-1	.	TRBJ1-3
CASSQEGLNEKLFF	TGCGCCAGCAGCCAAGAAGGATTGAATGAAAAACTGTTTTTT	many	TRBV4-3	.	TRBJ1-4
CASGSRGAGANVLTF	TGTGCCAGCGGAAGCAGGGGGGCCGGGGCCAACGTCCTGACTTTC	many	TRBV7-8	.	TRBJ2-6
CASLRGGLYEQYF	TGTGCCAGCCTAAGGGGGGGGCTCTACGAGCAGTACTTC	many	TRBV6-1	.	TRBJ2-7
CASSASGGVQYF	TGTGCCAGCAGCGCTAGCGGGGGGGTTCAGTATTTT	many	TRBV9	TRBD2	TRBJ2-3
CASTCHANTGELFF	TGTGCCAGCACCTGTCACGCGAACACCGGGGAGCTGTTTTTT	many	TRBV7-6	.	TRBJ2-2
CSATTQDTLHF	TGCAGTGCGACGACCCAGGACACCCTCCACTTT	many	TRBV20-1	.	TRBJ1-6
CASSQDRPDSYEQYF	TGCGCCAGCAGCCAAGACCGGCCAGACTCCTACGAGCAGTACTTC	many	TRBV4-1	.	TRBJ2-7
CASSLRPGQAYEQYF	TGTGCCAGCAGCTTGCGGCCAGGGCAAGCCTACGAGCAGTACTTC	many	TRBV5-6	.	TRBJ2-7
CASGLRRGAYNEQFF	TGTGCCAGCGGGCTTCGGCGCGGGGCCTACAATGAGCAGTTCTTC	few	TRBV12-3/TRBV12-4	.	TRBJ2-1
CASRTGHPNQPQHF	TGTGCCAGCAGAACAGGGCACCCCAATCAGCCCCAGCATTTT	many	TRBV6-4	.	TRBJ1-5
CAISETQGADEAFF	TGTGCCATCAGTGAAACACAGGGGGCGGATGAAGCTTTCTTT	few	TRBV10-3	TRBD1	TRBJ1-1
CATSEIHQETQYF	TGTGCCACCTCCGAGATCCACCAAGAGACCCAGTACTTC	many	TRBV15	.	TRBJ2-5